The 21 T cell receptor beta chains listed next were all sequenced from one sample in a study of blood T cell repertoires in COVID-19. Profiling relied on immunoSEQ multiplex PCR, and the TCRdb table lists in-frame clones only, not all of them. This sample has approximately 130,000 clones; around three quarters occur once, and the top ten carry about 10%. Sequencing was performed on peripheral blood. The receptors were sampled from a human donor in a cohort sampled during active COVID-19.

The chain uses TRBV2 and TRBJ2-5, with D possibly TRBD2 on 6 matching bases. This CDR3 has 13 amino acids. With 1 base removed from V and 7 bases from J, the gap between germline ends came to 10 bases. Germline V CDR1 and CDR2: SNHLY, FYNNEI. CDR3 sequence (DNA): TGTGCCAGCAGTGAAGGGCGGGAAGGGACCCAGTACTTC. Translating gives CASSEGREGTQYF.

This sequence joins TRBV9 and TRBJ2-2; 7 positions match TRBD1. There are 15 residues in the CDR3. CDR1 SGDLS and CDR2 YYNGEE come from the germline V gene. V shed 4 bases and J 6 bases; nucleotides not matched to a gene: 9. CDR3 DNA sequence: TGTGCCAGCAGCCCCCGGGACAGTGTGGCCGGGGAGCTGTTTTTT. Translating gives CASSPRDSVAGELFF.

This sequence joins TRBV4-1 and TRBJ2-1, with 7 bases lining up with TRBD2. Germline V gives CDR1 MGHRA, CDR2 YSYEKL. V shed 0 bases, J shed 12 bases, and the junction held 5 bases outside the gene matches. This CDR3 is built from 13 residues. The CDR3, as DNA: TGCGCCAGCAGCCAAGAGAGTGGGGGGGGGCAGTTCTTC. This encodes CASSQESGGGQFF.

This clone came up once. This specimen includes other DNA sequences encoding the same CDR3. The gene calls are TRBV15 and TRBJ2-5; the D gene is possibly TRBD2 (5 bases). The germline V gene has CDR1 LNHNV and CDR2 YYDKDF (reference sequence). There are 14 residues in the CDR3. Trimming left V 5 bases short and J 2 bases short, with 12 bases between. The CDR3 DNA reads as TGTGCCACCAGCCGCGGACTCGCGCAAGAGACCCAGTACTTC. Protein sequence: CATSRGLAQETQYF.

The genes are TRBV14 and TRBJ2-3; 9 bases align to TRBD1. V lost 4 bases, J lost 2 bases, and 10 bases stayed unmatched. Germline CDR1 SGHDN, CDR2 FVKESK. CDR3 length: 17 amino acids. The CDR3 is CASSPADRQGDTDTQYF. The CDR3 nucleotides are TGTGCCAGCAGCCCCGCCGACCGACAGGGGGACACAGATACGCAGTATTTT.

V and J are TRBV7-9 and TRBJ1-2; 8 bases agree with TRBD1. The CDR3 loop spans 16 amino acids. Germline lookup yields CDR1 SEHNR and CDR2 FQNEAQ (reference sequence). J gave up 0 bases and V 3 bases, and 6 bases lay outside the gene matches. CDR3 coding DNA: TGTGCCAGCAGCTTGAGTCGGACAGGGACTAACTATGGCTACACCTTC. This codes for CASSLSRTGTNYGYTF.

This chain connects TRBV3-1 (or the pseudogene TRBV3-2) to TRBJ2-5; 8 nucleotides line up with TRBD2. Germline V gene lookup returns CDR1 LGHDT and CDR2 YNNKEL (reference sequence). This CDR3 is 15 amino acids long. The V and J ends lost 7 bases and 4 bases, in that order; junction bases with no gene match: 11. CDR3 coding DNA: TGTGCCAGCACCCTAATAGCCGGGAGGGGAGAGACCCAGTACTTC. It translates to CASTLIAGRGETQYF.

The genes are TRBV5-4 and TRBJ2-7; possibly TRBD1 for D (6 bases). The V gene lost 4 bases and the J gene lost 2 bases, with 22 bases spanning the gap. Germline V lookup: CDR1 SGHNT, CDR2 YYREEE (reference sequence). CDR3 size: 17 residues. CDR3 sequence (DNA): TGTGCCAGCAGCAAGAGAATTGCCGGGACACTAGCCTACGAGCAGTACTTC. Protein product: CASSKRIAGTLAYEQYF.

This chain connects TRBV6-1 to TRBJ2-7, with D possibly being TRBD1 (7 bases). The germline gives CDR1 MNHNS, CDR2 SASEGT. The CDR3 is made up of 15 amino acids. V dropped 2 bases and J dropped 5 bases, with 16 bases sitting between them. The CDR3 region is CASSESGGQGDEQYF. The CDR3 DNA reads TGTGCCAGCAGTGAATCTGGGGGGCAGGGGGACGAGCAGTACTTC.

This clone was found once. V and J are TRBV19 and TRBJ1-5, with a weak D call TRBD1 (5 bases). Germline V CDR1 and CDR2: LNHDA, SQIVND (reference sequence). The CDR3 is 15 amino acids. V lost 9 bases and J lost 2, with 17 bases in between. The CDR3 reads CASNEIREGNQPQHF. CDR3 bases: TGTGCCAGCAACGAGATCAGGGAGGGCAATCAGCCCCAGCATTTT.

This clone was seen more than once but under ten times. The chain is built from TRBV6-6 and TRBJ2-7; D not certain. In germline, CDR1 is MNHNY, CDR2 SVGAGI (reference sequence). V lost 2 bases, J lost 6 bases, and 5 bases lay in between. CDR3 length equals 11 residues. CDR3 region: CASSYEREQYF. CDR3 DNA sequence: TGTGCCAGCAGTTACGAGCGCGAGCAGTACTTC.

The genes are TRBV24-1 and TRBJ2-3, with 9 bases that match TRBD1. Trimming cost V 6 bases and J 4 bases; bases outside gene matches: 10. Germline values: CDR1 KGHDR, CDR2 SFDVKD. The CDR3 has 16 amino acids. The CDR3 region is CATSSPTGGAADTQYF. CDR3 DNA: TGTGCCACCAGTTCTCCGACAGGGGGAGCGGCAGATACGCAGTATTTT.

This clone was seen a single time. The chain combines TRBV25-1 with TRBJ1-4, with 7 bases fitting TRBD1. CDR1 and CDR2 (germline): MGHDK, SYGVNS. J gave up 8 bases and V 3 bases, and 3 bases lay outside the gene matches. The CDR3 is 13 residues long. CDR3 loop: CASSEAGGEKLFF. DNA for the CDR3: TGTGCCAGCAGTGAGGCAGGGGGGGAAAAACTGTTTTTT.

The chain carries TRBV29-1 and TRBJ1-2, with no clear D. The CDR3 has 13 residues. Germline lookup yields CDR1 SQVTM and CDR2 ANQGSEA. V was shortened by 4 bases and J by 2 bases, with 11 bases between the two germline ends. Here the CDR3 reads CSVVRERNYGYTF. CDR3 DNA: TGCAGCGTTGTCCGGGAGAGGAACTATGGCTACACCTTC.

The sample holds one count of this clone. The chain uses TRBV5-1 and TRBJ2-5; TRBD1 matches 8 bases. The CDR3 is made up of 17 amino acids. In germline, CDR1 is SGHRS, CDR2 YFSETQ. V lost 0 bases to trimming and J lost 5 bases; unmatched junction nucleotides: 12. The CDR3 loop reads CASSLDGQGHAGETQYF. For the CDR3, the DNA is TGCGCCAGCAGCTTGGATGGACAGGGTCACGCGGGGGAGACCCAGTACTTC.

V usage is TRBV18 and J usage is TRBJ2-3; the match to TRBD2 covers 9 bases. In germline, CDR1 is KGHSH, CDR2 LQKENI. V gave up 3 bases and J gave up 7 bases; unmatched junction bases: 8. The CDR3 sequence is 15 residues long. This CDR3 reads CASSPGVAGANTQYF. In DNA form, the CDR3 reads TGTGCCAGCTCACCGGGAGTAGCGGGGGCCAATACGCAGTATTTT.

This clone was recorded only once. V is TRBV2 and J is TRBJ1-4; 10 bases are shared with TRBD1. V trimming: 8 bases; J trimming: 11 bases; junction bases outside the gene matches: 2. This CDR3 has 11 residues. The germline V gene encodes CDR1 SNHLY and CDR2 FYNNEI. CDR3 protein: CASPGQGKLFF. As DNA, the CDR3 is TGTGCCAGCCCGGGACAGGGGAAACTGTTTTTT.

This chain connects TRBV11-2 to TRBJ2-7; tentatively, D is TRBD1 (6 bases). The V gene lost 0 bases and the J gene lost 3 bases, with 12 bases spanning the gap. CDR3 size: 15 residues. Germline CDR1 and CDR2: SGHAT and FQNNGV. CDR3: CASSLEHREIYEQYF. Here the CDR3 DNA reads TGTGCCAGCAGCTTAGAGCACAGGGAGATCTACGAGCAGTACTTC.

The J gene is TRBJ1-1, the V gene TRBV28; 9 bases are a match to TRBD1. V shed 6 bases, J shed 4 bases, and the junction held 12 bases outside the gene matches. The CDR3 is 16 residues long. The germline gives CDR1 MDHEN, CDR2 SYDVKM. The CDR3 DNA is TGTGCCAGCAGCGCAGCGTCGACAGGGGGTGGCACTGAAGCTTTCTTT. This translates into CASSAASTGGGTEAFF.

V usage is TRBV10-3 and J usage is TRBJ1-1; 9 positions match TRBD1. Trimming cost V 4 bases and J 3 bases; bases outside gene matches: 0. CDR3 length equals 13 residues. Per germline, CDR1 ENHRY and CDR2 SYGVKD. CDR3 sequence: CAISGDRDTEAFF. For the CDR3, the DNA is TGTGCCATCAGTGGGGACAGGGACACTGAAGCTTTCTTT.

The gene calls are TRBV30 and TRBJ1-6, with D maybe TRBD1 (5 bases). V was shortened by 4 bases and J by 10 bases, with 26 bases between the two germline ends. Germline CDR1 and CDR2: GTSNPN and SVGIG (reference sequence). This CDR3 contains 17 residues. The CDR3 region is CAWIDPRRQLLGSPLHF. The DNA for the CDR3 is TGTGCCTGGATAGATCCCCGCCGACAGCTGTTGGGATCACCCCTCCACTTT. Drawing the rest from reference TRBV30 and TRBJ1-6, the complete variable domain is SQTIHQWPATLVQPVGSPLSLECTVEGTSNPNLYWYRQAAGRGLQLLFYSVGIGQISSEVPQNLSASRPQDRQFILSSKKLLLSDSGFYLCAWIDPRRQLLGSPLHFGNGTRLTVT.